The 32 T cell receptor beta chains below were found in one sample sequenced in a study of blood T cells in healthy people across ages. Next came a second PCR, run for about 7 to 12 cycles, which used a sample-barcoded 5' primer along with a J-beta primer mix. Via MiXCR, TCRdb re-called the 5' RACE reads, giving one row per CDR3 protein. The sample includes 800,000 to 950,000 distinct CDR3 sequences, 45% to 50% of them seen just once. The sample taken for sequencing was blood. These receptors all stem from a man aged 25-45 years in good health.

The chain has TRBV7-9 and TRBJ1-2; no clear D. V lost 2 bases to trimming and J lost 5 bases, with 9 bases between them. The germline V gene encodes CDR1 SEHNR and CDR2 FQNEAQ (reference sequence). The length of the CDR3 is 13 residues. The chain's CDR3 is CASSLRNGYGYTF. The DNA for the CDR3 is TGTGCCAGCAGCTTAAGAAATGGGTATGGCTACACCTTC.

The genes are TRBV20-1 and TRBJ2-1; 8 bases align to TRBD2. Germline loops: CDR1 DFQATT, CDR2 SNEGSKA (reference sequence). The CDR3 sequence is 14 residues long. After removal of 5 bases from V and 8 bases from J, the junction contained 11 bases not matched to a gene. The CDR3 reads CSAPGGAIGDEQFF. DNA of the CDR3: TGCAGTGCTCCCGGGGGGGCGATTGGAGATGAGCAGTTCTTC.

The rearrangement joins TRBV5-1 to TRBJ2-3, with 7 bases aligning to TRBD1. The CDR3 has 15 residues. The V gene end was trimmed by 0 bases and the J gene end by 2 bases; junction bases not matched to a gene: 3. In germline, CDR1 is SGHRS, CDR2 YFSETQ. The CDR3 protein is CASSLADRLTDTQYF. The CDR3 nucleotides read TGCGCCAGCAGCTTGGCGGACAGGCTCACAGATACGCAGTATTTT. Together with reference TRBV5-1 and TRBJ2-3, the CDR3 gives the full variable domain: KAGVTQTPRYLIKTRGQQVTLSCSPISGHRSVSWYQQTPGQGLQFLFEYFSETQRNKGNFPGRFSGRQFSNSRSEMNVSTLELGDSALYLCASSLADRLTDTQYFGPGTRLTVL.

This clonotype was seen a handful of times. The CDR3 sequence: CASSPRGLDNEQFF. The CDR3 nucleotides are TGCGCCAGCAGCCCCAGGGGCCTTGACAATGAGCAGTTCTTC. This chain joins TRBV4-1 and TRBJ2-1; D is perhaps TRBD1 (6 bases). CDR3 size: 14 residues. The germline V gene encodes CDR1 MGHRA and CDR2 YSYEKL. The V end lost 4 bases, the J end lost 5 bases, and 12 bases lay between the germline ends.

This chain uses TRBV4-3 with TRBJ2-7; 9 bases line up with TRBD1. This CDR3 is built from 15 residues. Germline V gives CDR1 LGHNA, CDR2 YSLEER. J gave up 5 bases and V 2 bases, and 7 bases lay outside the gene matches. As DNA, the CDR3 is TGCGCCAGCAGCCAAACCGGGACAGGGTCCCACGAGCAGTACTTC. This encodes CASSQTGTGSHEQYF.

This clonotype appeared a single time. This chain joins TRBV29-1 and TRBJ2-3; weak D call: TRBD2 (6 bases). CDR3 length: 13 residues. The germline V gene has CDR1 SQVTM and CDR2 ANQGSEA. V lost 3 bases to trimming and J lost 6 bases, with 13 bases between them. The CDR3 loop is CSVDAWGEDTQYF. For the CDR3, the DNA is TGCAGCGTTGATGCGTGGGGGGAGGATACGCAGTATTTT.

This chain uses TRBV7-9 with TRBJ2-5, with 10 bases aligning to TRBD2. Germline V lookup: CDR1 SEHNR, CDR2 FQNEAQ (reference sequence). V shed 2 bases and J 5 bases; nucleotides not matched to a gene: 8. This CDR3 has 16 amino acids. This CDR3 reads CASSLPTGLATETQYF. The CDR3 DNA reads as TGTGCCAGCAGCTTACCTACGGGACTAGCGACGGAGACCCAGTACTTC.

The J gene is TRBJ1-2, the V gene TRBV20-1, with D unclear. The germline V and J ends were trimmed by 6 bases and 1 base, with 12 bases remaining between them. Looked up from germline, CDR1 is DFQATT and CDR2 is SNEGSKA (reference sequence). The CDR3 runs 13 residues. The CDR3 DNA follows: TGCAGTGCCGCTATCCAGGATAACTATGGCTACACCTTC. Its translation: CSAAIQDNYGYTF.

This clonotype has a handful of counts. V and J are TRBV30 and TRBJ1-1; D ambiguous. V was cut by 0 bases and J by 1 base, with 6 bases left in between. Germline V CDR1 and CDR2: GTSNPN, SVGIG (reference sequence). The CDR3 is 13 residues long. Here the CDR3 reads CAWSVVKNTEAFF. The CDR3 coding sequence is TGTGCCTGGAGTGTAGTCAAGAACACTGAAGCTTTCTTT.

This clonotype was detected only a few times. V and J are TRBV7-3 and TRBJ2-2; no definite D call. The V end was cut by 1 base, the J end by 1 base, with 7 bases between. Germline V gene lookup returns CDR1 SGHTA and CDR2 FQGTGA. This CDR3 spans 15 amino acids. This chain's CDR3 is CASSLKSGNTGELFF. CDR3 nucleotide sequence: TGTGCCAGCAGCTTAAAGTCAGGGAACACCGGGGAGCTGTTTTTT.

This clonotype appeared a single time. The rearrangement links TRBV20-1 to TRBJ1-1; TRBD1 aligns across 10 bases. The CDR3 is 14 residues long. Germline assignment: CDR1 DFQATT and CDR2 SNEGSKA (reference sequence). Trimming cost V 6 bases and J 1 base; bases outside gene matches: 5. The CDR3 sequence is CSAPWTGGNTEAFF. The CDR3 nucleotides read TGCAGTGCCCCCTGGACAGGGGGGAACACTGAAGCTTTCTTT.

The genes are TRBV3-1 and TRBJ1-4; D uncertain. CDR1 LGHDT and CDR2 YNNKEL come from the germline V gene (reference sequence). V lost 4 bases to trimming and J lost 5 bases, with 20 bases between them. This CDR3 spans 17 amino acids. The CDR3 DNA reads as TGTGCCAGCAGCCCGTTTCCACTCGAGACGGTGAATGAAAAACTGTTTTTT. Residues: CASSPFPLETVNEKLFF.

The chain links TRBV2 to TRBJ1-1; 7 bases agree with TRBD1. Germline V gives CDR1 SNHLY, CDR2 FYNNEI. Germline trimming cut 8 bases from V and 1 base from J; bases unmatched to any gene: 1. This CDR3 has 12 amino acids. The CDR3 region has the DNA TGTGCCAGCGACAGGGCGAACACTGAAGCTTTCTTT. Its translation is CASDRANTEAFF.

The chain employs TRBV2 and TRBJ2-4, with no clear D. Germline V gene data show CDR1 as SNHLY and CDR2 as FYNNEI. The CDR3 is 14 amino acids. The germline V and J ends were trimmed by 3 bases and 8 bases, with 14 bases remaining between them. DNA of the CDR3: TGTGCCAGCAGTGAGGCAGGCTCTCGGGACATTCAGTACTTC. It specifies CASSEAGSRDIQYF.

This sequence joins TRBV4-3 and TRBJ2-3; D may be TRBD2 (6 bases). The V gene's germline CDR1 is LGHNA and CDR2 YSLEER. The ends were cut back, 0 bases at V and 7 bases at J, with 8 bases in the middle. The CDR3 totals 13 residues. The CDR3 here is CASSQEEGNTQYF. The CDR3 DNA sequence: TGCGCCAGCAGCCAAGAGGAGGGGAATACGCAGTATTTT.

This chain links TRBV20-1 with TRBJ2-5; tentatively, D is TRBD1 or TRBD2 (5 bases each). Trimming removed 2 bases at V and 13 bases at J, with 20 bases between. Germline lookup yields CDR1 DFQATT and CDR2 SNEGSKA (reference sequence). This CDR3 has 13 amino acids. CDR3 amino acids: CSARKPGPTPGYF. The CDR3 DNA reads TGCAGTGCTAGAAAACCGGGACCAACACCGGGGTACTTC.

This clonotype was seen a few times. The chain recombines TRBV4-3 with TRBJ2-7; the D gene is possibly TRBD2 (6 bases). Trimming stripped 0 bases from V and 6 bases from J, with 18 bases between. CDR1 is LGHNA, CDR2 YSLEER, per germline. CDR3 size: 16 residues. The CDR3 loop is CASSQEAYSSGGEQYF. The CDR3 DNA follows: TGCGCCAGCAGCCAAGAAGCATACTCATCCGGGGGCGAGCAGTACTTC.

CDR3 protein: CATAGGTNTEAFF. The CDR3 nucleotides read TGTGCCACTGCAGGTGGAACGAACACTGAAGCTTTCTTT. This rearrangement joins TRBV11-1 to TRBJ1-1, with no clear D. Trimming left V 10 bases short and J 1 base short, with 13 bases between. The CDR3 runs to 13 residues. Germline-derived CDR1 and CDR2 are SGHAT and FQDESV (reference sequence). The full variable domain, in which reference TRBV11-1 and TRBJ1-1 provide the parts outside the CDR3, is EAEVAQSPRYKITEKSQAVAFWCDPISGHATLYWYRQILGQGPELLVQFQDESVVDDSQLPKDRFSAERLKGVDSTLKIQPAELGDSAMYLCATAGGTNTEAFFGQGTRLTVV.

A single count supports this clonotype. The chain joins TRBV7-2 to TRBJ2-7; D is unclear. Germline CDR1 is SGHTA and CDR2 is FQGNSA. The V gene lost 2 bases and the J gene lost 4 bases, with 6 bases spanning the gap. CDR3 length: 12 residues. DNA for the CDR3: TGTGCCAGCAGCTTATACTTGTACGAGCAGTACTTC. Translating gives CASSLYLYEQYF.

This clonotype came up a few times. This chain connects TRBV6-5 to TRBJ2-3; D might be TRBD2 (5 bases). The germline CDR1 and CDR2 sequences are MNHEY and SVGAGI. V gave up 7 bases and J gave up 2 bases, with 16 bases separating them. This CDR3 spans 15 amino acids. CDR3 protein: CASTEGLLDTDTQYF. As DNA, the CDR3 is TGTGCCAGCACCGAAGGGCTACTAGACACAGATACGCAGTATTTT.

This clonotype was found a few times. As DNA, the CDR3 is TGTGCCAGCAGTTACGTCACAGGTAGTAGGAATGAGCAGTTCTTC. It is translated as CASSYVTGSRNEQFF. The rearrangement joins TRBV6-2 or TRBV6-3 to TRBJ2-1, with a tentative D call TRBD1 (5 bases). The V end lost 2 bases, the J end lost 7 bases, and 15 bases lay between the germline ends. The CDR3 is 15 residues long. Per germline, CDR1 MNHEY and CDR2 SVGEGT.

There are a few counts of this clonotype. The V gene is TRBV6-5, the J gene TRBJ1-2, with 7 bases matching TRBD1. The CDR3 is made up of 14 amino acids. The germline V gene encodes CDR1 MNHEY and CDR2 SVGAGI. After removal of 3 bases from V and 3 bases from J, the junction contained 4 bases not matched to a gene. In nucleotides, the CDR3 is TGTGCCAGCAGTTATTACGACAGGGACTATGGCTACACCTTC. This codes for CASSYYDRDYGYTF.

The rearrangement uses TRBV5-1 and TRBJ2-1; 7 bases are a match to TRBD1. Germline CDR1 is SGHRS and CDR2 is YFSETQ. V lost 3 bases to trimming and J lost 12 bases; unmatched junction nucleotides: 6. This CDR3 has 12 residues. The chain's CDR3 is CASSYTGDTQFF. DNA for the CDR3: TGCGCCAGCAGCTATACAGGGGATACGCAGTTCTTC.

The chain is built from TRBV4-3 and TRBJ2-7, with D maybe TRBD2 (6 bases). Trimming stripped 6 bases from V and 6 bases from J, with 21 bases between. The CDR3 extends over 15 amino acids. Germline V gene sequence: CDR1 LGHNA, CDR2 YSLEER. The CDR3 region has the DNA TGCGCCAGCAGTCCTGTTTGGCGGGGACCCTCCGAGCAGTACTTC. It encodes CASSPVWRGPSEQYF.

The rearrangement links TRBV29-1 to TRBJ2-4; 7 bases are shared with TRBD1. The CDR3 length is 14 residues. V was pared by 6 bases and J by 5 bases, with 10 bases of the junction left unmatched. From germline, CDR1 is SQVTM and CDR2 ANQGSEA. For the CDR3, the DNA is TGCAGCGTGGCGACAGGGTTGCGGGAAAACATTCAGTACTTC. Its protein product is CSVATGLRENIQYF.

This chain joins TRBV2 and TRBJ1-5; D is ambiguous. The CDR3 has 15 residues. Germline values: CDR1 SNHLY, CDR2 FYNNEI. V dropped 8 bases and J dropped 0 bases, with 14 bases sitting between them. DNA for the CDR3: TGTGCCAGCGCTAGAACCACTTATAGCAATCAGCCCCAGCATTTT. Amino acid sequence: CASARTTYSNQPQHF. Based on the CDR3 plus reference TRBV2 and TRBJ1-5, the full variable domain is EPEVTQTPSHQVTQMGQEVILRCVPISNHLYFYWYRQILGQKVEFLVSFYNNEISEKSEIFDDQFSVERPDGSNFTLKIRSTKLEDSAMYFCASARTTYSNQPQHFGDGTRLSIL.

This chain links TRBV5-1 with TRBJ2-3; 11 bases match TRBD2. This CDR3 has 16 amino acids. J was trimmed by 2 bases and V by 0 bases; bases with no gene match: 2. CDR1 is SGHRS and CDR2 is YFSETQ in the germline V gene. DNA of the CDR3: TGCGCCAGCAGCTTGGGGGGACTAGCGGACACAGATACGCAGTATTTT. Translating it yields CASSLGGLADTDTQYF.

This clonotype came up once. One end of the junction does not line up with germline, which may come from a read error. This rearrangement joins TRBV12-3 or TRBV12-4 to TRBJ2-3, with TRBD2 identical over 10 bases. This CDR3 is 15 amino acids long. CDR3 nucleotide sequence: TGTGCCAGCAGTTTAGGTCTAGCGGGGGTAGATACGCGGTATTTT. Translating gives CASSLGLAGVDTRYF.

To note about this clonotype: This may be a read error: a much more frequent sequence differs by one nucleotide. The gene calls are TRBV7-2 and TRBJ2-4, with D possibly TRBD2 on 7 matching bases. From germline, CDR1 is SGHTA and CDR2 FQGNSA. The CDR3 has 15 residues. CDR3 bases: TGTGCCTGCAGCGATAGAAGGGGGGGGAAAAACATTCAGTACTTC. Its translation: CACSDRRGGKNIQYF.

CDR3 bases: TGTGCCAGCAGTGAAGTTAGGAGCGACTCCGGCTACACCTTC. Its translation is CASSEVRSDSGYTF. The rearrangement links TRBV6-1 to TRBJ1-2; D unresolved. Trimming cost V 1 base and J 8 bases, with 14 bases left between them. The CDR3 totals 14 residues. Germline V lookup: CDR1 MNHNS, CDR2 SASEGT.

The CDR3 loop reads CSVEAPASYEQYF. CDR3 nucleotide sequence: TGCAGCGTTGAAGCGCCCGCCTCCTACGAGCAGTACTTC. The rearrangement joins TRBV29-1 to TRBJ2-7; D remains unclear. The V end was cut by 1 base, the J end by 0 bases, with 7 bases between. Germline loops: CDR1 SQVTM, CDR2 ANQGSEA. The CDR3 loop spans 13 amino acids.

DNA for the CDR3: TGTGCCAGCAGTTTACTGCAGAATCAGCCCCAGCATTTT. The encoded protein is CASSLLQNQPQHF. V gene TRBV12-3 or TRBV12-4 combines with J gene TRBJ1-5; D is uncertain. The CDR3 runs to 13 residues. V was trimmed by 2 bases and J by 4 bases, leaving 6 bases between them.